A selection of T cell receptor beta chains follows, all from one sample in a study of lymphopenia after photon versus proton radiotherapy. The repertoire was sequenced with immunoSEQ multiplex PCR; TCRdb's copy has only in-frame clones and lacks some. The data hold roughly 65,000 clones, with approximately 90% observed a single time. The sequencing used peripheral blood, collected from a patient treated with photon-based radiotherapy. Receptors were obtained from a woman aged 70-85 years with pancreatic cancer. Each CDR3 is given with its conserved first and last residue. D genes are given only for firm matches. Size is omitted from some rows. Given values are once, few, many or a class for expanded clones.

J | V | D | size | CDR3 | DNA
TRBJ1-2 | TRBV5-4 | TRBD1 | once | CASSTTGTGNGYTF | TGTGCCAGCAGCACCACCGGGACAGGGAATGGCTACACCTTC
TRBJ2-2 | TRBV5-6 | . | . | CASSLGQFANTGELFF | TGTGCCAGCAGCTTGGGACAGTTCGCGAACACCGGGGAGCTGTTTTTT
TRBJ2-5 | TRBV6-1 | . | . | CASKTEVGTETQYF | TGTGCCAGTAAGACAGAAGTTGGGACAGAGACCCAGTACTTC
TRBJ1-5 | TRBV7-9 | TRBD1 | . | CASSSQQGGVSNQPQHF | TGTGCCAGCAGCTCACAACAGGGGGGGGTTAGCAATCAGCCCCAGCATTTT
TRBJ2-3 | TRBV11-2 | . | . | CASSSTSGADTQYF | TGTGCCAGCAGCTCGACTTCTGGGGCAGATACGCAGTATTTT
TRBJ1-2 | TRBV29-1 | TRBD1 | . | CSAPGGNGYTF | TGCAGCGCTCCAGGGGGCAATGGCTACACCTTC
TRBJ2-5 | TRBV6-5 | . | . | CASGGGGQETQYF | TGTGCCAGTGGGGGGGGCGGTCAAGAGACCCAGTACTTC
TRBJ2-2 | TRBV5-1 | TRBD2 | . | CASSRSSTSGSGELFF | TGCGCCAGCAGCCGTAGTTCGACTAGCGGGTCCGGGGAGCTGTTTTTT
TRBJ2-2 | TRBV5-1 | TRBD2 | once | CASSSGLAGTAGELFF | TGCGCCAGCAGCTCCGGACTAGCGGGAACGGCCGGGGAGCTGTTTTTT
TRBJ2-3 | TRBV4-3 | TRBD1 | . | CASSQEGQGVFFDTQYF | TGCGCCAGCAGCCAAGAGGGTCAGGGGGTGTTTTTTGATACGCAGTATTTT
TRBJ2-3 | TRBV6-5 | . | . | CASSYSQVVDTQYF | TGTGCCAGCAGTTACTCACAGGTGGTAGATACGCAGTATTTT
TRBJ2-1 | TRBV27 | . | . | CASSHRVQGDEQFF | TGTGCCAGCAGTCACCGGGTCCAAGGGGATGAGCAGTTCTTC
TRBJ1-4 | TRBV7-9 | . | . | CASSLGGTRDNEKLFF | TGTGCCAGCAGCTTAGGTGGTACAAGGGATAATGAAAAACTGTTTTTT
TRBJ2-5 | TRBV9 | TRBD1 | once | CASSGETGKYQETQYF | TGTGCCAGCAGCGGGGAGACAGGGAAGTACCAAGAGACCCAGTACTTC
TRBJ2-2 | TRBV2 | TRBD1 | . | CASSEYRGRTGELFF | TGTGCCAGCAGTGAATATAGGGGGCGAACCGGGGAGCTGTTTTTT
TRBJ1-4 | TRBV7-6 | TRBD1 | . | CASSLGQGRTEKLFF | TGTGCCAGCAGCTTAGGACAGGGGAGGACTGAAAAACTGTTTTTT
TRBJ2-1 | TRBV2 | . | . | CASSAWSNEQFF | TGTGCCAGCAGTGCCTGGAGCAATGAGCAGTTCTTC
TRBJ1-2 | TRBV6-5 | . | . | CASSYSWQPSGGYTF | TGTGCCAGCAGTTACTCGTGGCAGCCGTCGGGCGGCTACACCTTC
TRBJ1-1 | TRBV30 | . | . | CAGGTGGEAFF | TGTGCCGGCGGGACGGGAGGGGAAGCTTTCTTT
TRBJ1-2 | TRBV7-9 | . | . | CASSLDSNYGYTF | TGTGCCAGCAGCTTGGACTCAAACTATGGCTACACCTTC
TRBJ2-7 | TRBV11-2 | TRBD1 | . | CASSLGDRIYEQYF | TGTGCCAGCAGCTTAGGGGACAGGATCTACGAGCAGTACTTC
TRBJ1-1 | TRBV21-1 | . | . | CASSKEIRGRPLNTEAFF | TGTGCCAGCAGCAAAGAAATCAGGGGACGCCCGCTGAACACTGAAGCTTTCTTT
TRBJ2-7 | TRBV5-4 | . | . | CASSLDTDLASEQYF | TGTGCCAGCAGCCTGGACACAGACCTAGCGAGCGAGCAGTACTTC
TRBJ1-2 | TRBV4-3 | . | . | CASSQDGTKYGYTF | TGCGCCAGCAGCCAAGACGGAACAAAATATGGCTACACCTTC
TRBJ1-5 | TRBV28 | TRBD1 | . | CASSLGQGVNQPQHF | TGTGCCAGCAGTTTGGGACAGGGAGTCAATCAGCCCCAGCATTTT
TRBJ1-1 | TRBV4-3 | . | once | CASSQDRGYEAFF | TGCGCCAGCAGCCAAGACAGGGGATATGAAGCTTTCTTT